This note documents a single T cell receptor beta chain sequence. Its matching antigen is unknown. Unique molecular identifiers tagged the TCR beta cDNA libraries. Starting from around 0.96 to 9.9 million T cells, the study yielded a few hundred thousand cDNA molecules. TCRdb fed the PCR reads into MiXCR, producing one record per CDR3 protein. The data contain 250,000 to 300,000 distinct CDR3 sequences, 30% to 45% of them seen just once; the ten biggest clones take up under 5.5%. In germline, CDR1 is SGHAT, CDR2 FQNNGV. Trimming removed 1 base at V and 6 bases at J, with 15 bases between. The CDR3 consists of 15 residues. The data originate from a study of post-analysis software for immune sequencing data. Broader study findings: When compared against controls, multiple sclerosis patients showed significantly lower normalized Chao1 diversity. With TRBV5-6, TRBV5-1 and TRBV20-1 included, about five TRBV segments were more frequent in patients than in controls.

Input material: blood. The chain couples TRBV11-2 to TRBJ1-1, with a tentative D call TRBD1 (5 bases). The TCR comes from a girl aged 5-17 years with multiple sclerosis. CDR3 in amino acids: CASSLGRQSLAEAFF. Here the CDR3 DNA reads TGTGCCAGCAGCTTAGGGAGACAGTCTCTCGCTGAAGCTTTCTTT.